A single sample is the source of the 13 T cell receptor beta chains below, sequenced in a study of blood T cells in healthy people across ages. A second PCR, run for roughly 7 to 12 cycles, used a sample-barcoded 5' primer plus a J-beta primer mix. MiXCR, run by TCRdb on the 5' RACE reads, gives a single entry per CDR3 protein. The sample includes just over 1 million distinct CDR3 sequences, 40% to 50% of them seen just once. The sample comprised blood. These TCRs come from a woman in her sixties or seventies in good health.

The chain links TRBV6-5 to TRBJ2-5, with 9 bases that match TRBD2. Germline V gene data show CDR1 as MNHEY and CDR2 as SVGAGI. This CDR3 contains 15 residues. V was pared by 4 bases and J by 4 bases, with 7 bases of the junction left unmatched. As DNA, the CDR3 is TGTGCCAGCAGTTCATATAGCGGGAGAGGAGAGACCCAGTACTTC. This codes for CASSSYSGRGETQYF.

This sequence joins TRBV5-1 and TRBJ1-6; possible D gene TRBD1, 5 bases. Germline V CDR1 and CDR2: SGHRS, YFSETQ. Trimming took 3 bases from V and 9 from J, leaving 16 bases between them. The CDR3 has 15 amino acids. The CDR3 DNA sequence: TGCGCCAGCAGCTCGGGGGGACTTGAAGGTTCACCCCTCCACTTT. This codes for CASSSGGLEGSPLHF. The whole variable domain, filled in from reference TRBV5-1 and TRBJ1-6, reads KAGVTQTPRYLIKTRGQQVTLSCSPISGHRSVSWYQQTPGQGLQFLFEYFSETQRNKGNFPGRFSGRQFSNSRSEMNVSTLELGDSALYLCASSSGGLEGSPLHFGNGTRLTVT.

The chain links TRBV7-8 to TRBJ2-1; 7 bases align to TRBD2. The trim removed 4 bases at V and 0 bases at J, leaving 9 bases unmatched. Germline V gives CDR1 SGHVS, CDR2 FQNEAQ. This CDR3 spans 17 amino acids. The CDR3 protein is CASSSNPGGSSYNEQFF. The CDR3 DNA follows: TGTGCCAGCAGCTCGAACCCGGGAGGCAGCTCCTACAATGAGCAGTTCTTC.

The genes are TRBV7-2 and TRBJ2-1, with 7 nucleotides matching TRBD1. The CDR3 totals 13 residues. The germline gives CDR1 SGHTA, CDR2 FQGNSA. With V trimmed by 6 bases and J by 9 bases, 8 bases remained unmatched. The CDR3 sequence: CASRSTGRSEQFF. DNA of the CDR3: TGTGCCAGCAGGTCGACAGGGCGGAGTGAGCAGTTCTTC. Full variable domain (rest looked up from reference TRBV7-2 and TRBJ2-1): GAGVSQSPSNKVTEKGKDVELRCDPISGHTALYWYRQSLGQGLEFLIYFQGNSAPDKSGLPSDRFSAERTGGSVSTLTIQRTQQEDSAVYLCASRSTGRSEQFFGPGTRLTVL.

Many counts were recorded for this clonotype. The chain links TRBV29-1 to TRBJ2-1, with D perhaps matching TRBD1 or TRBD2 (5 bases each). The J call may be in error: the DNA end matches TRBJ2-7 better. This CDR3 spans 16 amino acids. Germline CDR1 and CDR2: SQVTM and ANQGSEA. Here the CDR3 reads CSVRGLTGPSYNEQYF. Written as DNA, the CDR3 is TGCAGCGTCCGCGGGCTCACGGGACCCTCCTACAATGAGCAGTACTTC.

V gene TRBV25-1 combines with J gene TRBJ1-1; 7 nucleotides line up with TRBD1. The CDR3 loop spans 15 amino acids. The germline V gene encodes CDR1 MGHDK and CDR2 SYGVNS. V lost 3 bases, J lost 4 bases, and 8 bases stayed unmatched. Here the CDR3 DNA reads TGTGCCAGCAGTGATCCTCAGGGGGGAAGCACTGAAGCTTTCTTT. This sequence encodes CASSDPQGGSTEAFF.

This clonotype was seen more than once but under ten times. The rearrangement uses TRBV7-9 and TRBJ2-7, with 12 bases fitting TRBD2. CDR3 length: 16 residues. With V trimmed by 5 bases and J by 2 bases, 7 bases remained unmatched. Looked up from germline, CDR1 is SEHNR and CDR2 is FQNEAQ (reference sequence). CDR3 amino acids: CASSQPLAGGPYEQYF. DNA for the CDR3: TGTGCCAGCAGCCAGCCCCTAGCGGGAGGGCCCTACGAGCAGTACTTC.

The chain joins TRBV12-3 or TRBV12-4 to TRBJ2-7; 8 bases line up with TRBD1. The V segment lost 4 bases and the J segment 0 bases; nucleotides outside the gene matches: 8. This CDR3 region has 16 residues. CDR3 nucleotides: TGTGCCAGCAGTTCTCATTTAGGGACAGGCTCCTACGAGCAGTACTTC. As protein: CASSSHLGTGSYEQYF.

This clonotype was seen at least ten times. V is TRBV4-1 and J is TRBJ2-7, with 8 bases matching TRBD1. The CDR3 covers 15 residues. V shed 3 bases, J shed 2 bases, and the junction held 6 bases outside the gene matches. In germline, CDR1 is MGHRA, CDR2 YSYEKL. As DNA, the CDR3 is TGCGCCAGCAGCCAGGGGACGGGACAGGCCTACGAGCAGTACTTC. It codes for CASSQGTGQAYEQYF.

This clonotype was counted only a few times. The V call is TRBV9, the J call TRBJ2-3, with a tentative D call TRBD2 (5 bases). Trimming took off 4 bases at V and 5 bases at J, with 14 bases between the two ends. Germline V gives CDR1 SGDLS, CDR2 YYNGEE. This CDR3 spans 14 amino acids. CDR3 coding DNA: TGTGCCAGCAGCTGGAGGTCTGAAGTAGATACGCAGTATTTT. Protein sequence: CASSWRSEVDTQYF.

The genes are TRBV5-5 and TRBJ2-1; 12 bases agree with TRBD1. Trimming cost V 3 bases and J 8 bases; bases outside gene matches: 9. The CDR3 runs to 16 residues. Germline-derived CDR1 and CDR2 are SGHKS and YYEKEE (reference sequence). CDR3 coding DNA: TGTGCCAGCAGCTACCGCCGGGACAGGGGGCGGGATGAGCAGTTCTTC. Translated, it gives CASSYRRDRGRDEQFF.

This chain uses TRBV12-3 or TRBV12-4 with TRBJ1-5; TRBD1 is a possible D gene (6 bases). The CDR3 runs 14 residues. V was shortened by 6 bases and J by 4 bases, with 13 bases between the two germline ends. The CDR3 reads CASRPDSINQPQHF. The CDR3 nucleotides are TGTGCCAGCAGGCCGGACAGCATTAATCAGCCCCAGCATTTT.

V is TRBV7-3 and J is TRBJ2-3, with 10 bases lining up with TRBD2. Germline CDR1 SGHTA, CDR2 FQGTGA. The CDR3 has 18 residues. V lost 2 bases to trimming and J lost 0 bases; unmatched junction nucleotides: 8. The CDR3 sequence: CASSLYPSSGRSTDTQYF. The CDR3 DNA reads TGTGCCAGCAGCTTATACCCCTCTAGCGGGAGAAGCACAGATACGCAGTATTTT.